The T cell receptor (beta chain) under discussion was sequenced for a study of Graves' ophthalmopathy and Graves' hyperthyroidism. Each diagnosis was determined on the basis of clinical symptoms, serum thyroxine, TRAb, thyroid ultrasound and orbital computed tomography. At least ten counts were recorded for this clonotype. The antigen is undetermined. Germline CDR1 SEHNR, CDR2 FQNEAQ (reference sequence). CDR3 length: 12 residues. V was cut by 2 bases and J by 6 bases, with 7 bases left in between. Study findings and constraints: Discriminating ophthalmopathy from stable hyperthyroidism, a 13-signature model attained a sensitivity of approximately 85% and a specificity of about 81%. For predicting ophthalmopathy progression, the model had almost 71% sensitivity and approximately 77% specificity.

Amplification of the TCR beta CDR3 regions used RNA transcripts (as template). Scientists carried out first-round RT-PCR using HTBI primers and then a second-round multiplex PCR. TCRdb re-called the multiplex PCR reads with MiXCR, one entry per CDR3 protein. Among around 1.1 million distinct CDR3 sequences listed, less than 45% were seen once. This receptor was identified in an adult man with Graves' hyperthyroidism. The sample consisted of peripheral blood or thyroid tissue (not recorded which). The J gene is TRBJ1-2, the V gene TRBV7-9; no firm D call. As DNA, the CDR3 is TGTGCCAGCAGCTTATTGGCGGATGGCTACACCTTC. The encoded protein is CASSLLADGYTF.